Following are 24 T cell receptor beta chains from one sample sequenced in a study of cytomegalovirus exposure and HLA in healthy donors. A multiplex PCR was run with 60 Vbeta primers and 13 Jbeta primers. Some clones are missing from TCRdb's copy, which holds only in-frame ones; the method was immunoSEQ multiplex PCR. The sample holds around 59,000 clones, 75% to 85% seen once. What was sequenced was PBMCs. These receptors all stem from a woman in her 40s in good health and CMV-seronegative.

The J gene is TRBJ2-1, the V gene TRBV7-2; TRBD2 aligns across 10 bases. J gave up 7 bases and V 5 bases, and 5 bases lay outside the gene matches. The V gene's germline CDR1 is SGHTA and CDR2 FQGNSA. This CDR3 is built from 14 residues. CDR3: CASSPASGSNEQFF. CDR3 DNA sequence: TGTGCCAGCAGCCCCGCTAGCGGGAGTAATGAGCAGTTCTTC. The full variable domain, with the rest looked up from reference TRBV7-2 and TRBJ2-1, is GAGVSQSPSNKVTEKGKDVELRCDPISGHTALYWYRQSLGQGLEFLIYFQGNSAPDKSGLPSDRFSAERTGGSVSTLTIQRTQQEDSAVYLCASSPASGSNEQFFGPGTRLTVL.

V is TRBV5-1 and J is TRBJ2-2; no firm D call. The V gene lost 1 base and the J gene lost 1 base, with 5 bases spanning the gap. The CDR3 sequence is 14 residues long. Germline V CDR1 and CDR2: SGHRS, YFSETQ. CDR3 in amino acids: CASSLTVNTGELFF. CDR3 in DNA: TGCGCCAGCAGCTTGACAGTGAACACCGGGGAGCTGTTTTTT.

The CDR3 bases are TGTGCCAGCAGCACCAGACAGAAAACCACAGATACGCAGTATTTT. It is translated as CASSTRQKTTDTQYF. The chain uses TRBV7-6 and TRBJ2-3; possible D gene TRBD1, 5 bases. The CDR3 has 15 amino acids. Germline-derived CDR1 and CDR2 are SGHVS and FNYEAQ. Trimming cost V 5 bases and J 2 bases, with 14 bases left between them.

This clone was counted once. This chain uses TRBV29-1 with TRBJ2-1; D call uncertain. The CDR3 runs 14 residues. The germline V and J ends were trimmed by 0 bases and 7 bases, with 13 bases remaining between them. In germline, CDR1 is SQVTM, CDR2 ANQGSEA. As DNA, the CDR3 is TGCAGCGTTGAAGATGCGCGGCCTTGGAATGAGCAGTTCTTC. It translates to CSVEDARPWNEQFF.

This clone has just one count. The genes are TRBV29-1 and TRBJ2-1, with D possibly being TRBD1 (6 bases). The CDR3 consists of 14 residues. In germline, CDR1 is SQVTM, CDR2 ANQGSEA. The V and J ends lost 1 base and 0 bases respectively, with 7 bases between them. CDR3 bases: TGCAGCGTTGAAGGGACAGCCTCCTACAATGAGCAGTTCTTC. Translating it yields CSVEGTASYNEQFF.

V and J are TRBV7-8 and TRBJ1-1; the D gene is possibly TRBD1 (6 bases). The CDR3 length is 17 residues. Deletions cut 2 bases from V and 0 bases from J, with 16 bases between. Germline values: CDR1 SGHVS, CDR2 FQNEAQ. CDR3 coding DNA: TGTGCCAGCAGCTTAATAACAGGGACGGGGATGAACACTGAAGCTTTCTTT. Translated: CASSLITGTGMNTEAFF.

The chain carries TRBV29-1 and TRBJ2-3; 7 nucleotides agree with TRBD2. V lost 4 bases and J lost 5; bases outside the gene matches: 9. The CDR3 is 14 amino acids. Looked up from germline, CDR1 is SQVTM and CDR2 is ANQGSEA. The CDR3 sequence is CSVVSGRAQDTQYF. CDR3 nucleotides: TGCAGCGTTGTAAGTGGGAGGGCACAAGATACGCAGTATTTT.

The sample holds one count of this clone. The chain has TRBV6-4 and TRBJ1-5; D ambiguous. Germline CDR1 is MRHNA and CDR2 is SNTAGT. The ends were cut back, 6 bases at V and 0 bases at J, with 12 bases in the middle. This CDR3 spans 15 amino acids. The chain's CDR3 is CASRETGYSNQPQHF. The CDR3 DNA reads TGTGCCAGCAGGGAGACGGGATATAGCAATCAGCCCCAGCATTTT.

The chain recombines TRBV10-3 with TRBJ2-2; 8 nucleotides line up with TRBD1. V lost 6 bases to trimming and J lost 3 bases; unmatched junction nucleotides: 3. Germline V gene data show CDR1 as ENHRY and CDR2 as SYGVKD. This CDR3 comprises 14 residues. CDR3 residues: CAIRQGGDTGELFF. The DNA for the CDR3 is TGTGCCATCAGACAGGGGGGTGACACCGGGGAGCTGTTTTTT.

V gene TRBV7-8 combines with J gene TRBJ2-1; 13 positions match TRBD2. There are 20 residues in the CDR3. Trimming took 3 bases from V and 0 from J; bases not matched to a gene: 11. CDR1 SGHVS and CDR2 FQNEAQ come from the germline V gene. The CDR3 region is CASSFRAGTSGKSSYNEQFF. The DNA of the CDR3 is TGTGCCAGCAGCTTTCGGGCCGGGACTAGCGGGAAGAGCTCCTACAATGAGCAGTTCTTC.

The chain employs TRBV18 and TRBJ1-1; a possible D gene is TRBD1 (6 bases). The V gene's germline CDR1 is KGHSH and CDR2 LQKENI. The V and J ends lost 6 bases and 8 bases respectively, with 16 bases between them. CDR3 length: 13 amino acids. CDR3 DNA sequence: TGTGCCAGCTCGCCCACGACAGGTTCCGAAGCTTTCTTT. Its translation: CASSPTTGSEAFF.

CDR3 protein: CASSQIRDLKNIQYF. CDR3 sequence (DNA): TGTGCCAGCAGTCAGATCCGGGATCTCAAAAACATTCAGTACTTC. This chain joins TRBV6-6 and TRBJ2-4, with a tentative D call TRBD2 (5 bases). This CDR3 is built from 15 residues. Deletions cut 5 bases from V and 3 bases from J, with 14 bases between. Germline CDR1 is MNHNY and CDR2 is SVGAGI (reference sequence).

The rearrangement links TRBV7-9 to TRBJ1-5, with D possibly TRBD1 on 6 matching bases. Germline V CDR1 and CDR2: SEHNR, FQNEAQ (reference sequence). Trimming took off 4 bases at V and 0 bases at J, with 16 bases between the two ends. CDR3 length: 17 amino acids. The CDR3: CASSSQGLPYSNQPQHF. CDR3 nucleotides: TGTGCCAGCAGCTCACAGGGCCTCCCGTATAGCAATCAGCCCCAGCATTTT.

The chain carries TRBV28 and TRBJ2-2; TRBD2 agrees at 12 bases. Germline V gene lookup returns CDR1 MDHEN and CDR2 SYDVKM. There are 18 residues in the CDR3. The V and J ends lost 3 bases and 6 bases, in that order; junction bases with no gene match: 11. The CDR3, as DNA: TGTGCCAGCAGTTTTTTAGCTAGCGGGAGGGCCATCTCCGGGGAGCTGTTTTTT. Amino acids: CASSFLASGRAISGELFF.

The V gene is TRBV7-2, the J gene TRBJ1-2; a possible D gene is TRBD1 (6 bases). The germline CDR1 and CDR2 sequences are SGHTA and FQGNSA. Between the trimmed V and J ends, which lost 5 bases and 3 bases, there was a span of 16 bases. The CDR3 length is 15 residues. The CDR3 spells CASSAHRVSDYGYTF. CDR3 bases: TGTGCCAGCAGCGCACACAGGGTTAGCGACTATGGCTACACCTTC.

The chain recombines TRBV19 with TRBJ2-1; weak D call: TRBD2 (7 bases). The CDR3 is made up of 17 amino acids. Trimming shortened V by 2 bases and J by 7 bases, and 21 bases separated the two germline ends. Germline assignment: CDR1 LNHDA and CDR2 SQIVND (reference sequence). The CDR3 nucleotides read TGTGCCAGTAGTATACCTCGGGGGGCCGGGGGTCGGAATGAGCAGTTCTTC. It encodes CASSIPRGAGGRNEQFF.

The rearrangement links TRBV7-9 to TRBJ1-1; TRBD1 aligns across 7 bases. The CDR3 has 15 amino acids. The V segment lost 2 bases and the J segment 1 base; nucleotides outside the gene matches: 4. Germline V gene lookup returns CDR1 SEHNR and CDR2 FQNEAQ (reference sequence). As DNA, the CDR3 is TGTGCCAGCAGCTTAAGCCAGGGGGGGAACACTGAAGCTTTCTTT. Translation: CASSLSQGGNTEAFF.

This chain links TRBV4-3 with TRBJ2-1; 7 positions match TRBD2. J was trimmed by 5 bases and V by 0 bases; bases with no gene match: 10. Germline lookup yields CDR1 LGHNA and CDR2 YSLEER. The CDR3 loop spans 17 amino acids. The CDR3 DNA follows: TGCGCCAGCAGCCAAGATTTAAGGGAGGGCCATAACAATGAGCAGTTCTTC. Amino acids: CASSQDLREGHNNEQFF.

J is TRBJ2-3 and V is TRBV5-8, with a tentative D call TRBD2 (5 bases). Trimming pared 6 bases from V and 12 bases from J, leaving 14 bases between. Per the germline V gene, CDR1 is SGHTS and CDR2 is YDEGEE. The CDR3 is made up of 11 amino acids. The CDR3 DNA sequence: TGTGCCAGCACGGAGGTGGGTAGCCAGTATTTT. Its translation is CASTEVGSQYF.

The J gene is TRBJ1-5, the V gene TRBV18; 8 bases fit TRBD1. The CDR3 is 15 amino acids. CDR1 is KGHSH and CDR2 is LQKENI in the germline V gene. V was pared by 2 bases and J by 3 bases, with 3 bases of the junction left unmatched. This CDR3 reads CASSPSDRDNQPQHF. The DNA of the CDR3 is TGTGCCAGCTCACCATCGGACAGGGACAATCAGCCCCAGCATTTT. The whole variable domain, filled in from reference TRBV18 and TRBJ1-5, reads NAGVMQNPRHLVRRRGQEARLRCSPMKGHSHVYWYRQLPEEGLKFMVYLQKENIIDESGMPKERFSAEFPKEGPSILRIQQVVRGDSAAYFCASSPSDRDNQPQHFGDGTRLSIL.

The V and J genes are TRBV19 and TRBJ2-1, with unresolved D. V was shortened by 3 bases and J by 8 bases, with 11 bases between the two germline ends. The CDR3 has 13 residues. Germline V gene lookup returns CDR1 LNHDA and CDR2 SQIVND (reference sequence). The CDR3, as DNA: TGTGCCAGTAGTATCGGCTCTAGTCATGAGCAGTTCTTC. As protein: CASSIGSSHEQFF.

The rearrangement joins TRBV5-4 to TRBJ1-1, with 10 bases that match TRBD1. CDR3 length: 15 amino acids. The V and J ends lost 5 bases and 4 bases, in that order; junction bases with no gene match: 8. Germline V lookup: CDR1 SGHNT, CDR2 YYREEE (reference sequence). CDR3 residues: CASSPPGQGFTEAFF. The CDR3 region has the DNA TGTGCCAGCAGTCCTCCGGGACAGGGGTTCACTGAAGCTTTCTTT.

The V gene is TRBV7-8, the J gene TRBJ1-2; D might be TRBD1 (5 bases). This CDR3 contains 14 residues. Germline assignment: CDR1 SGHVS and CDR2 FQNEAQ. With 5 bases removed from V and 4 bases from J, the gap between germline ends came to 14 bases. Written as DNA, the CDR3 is TGTGCCAGCAGCCCTGGGCGGGGGTCCTATGGCTACACCTTC. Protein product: CASSPGRGSYGYTF.

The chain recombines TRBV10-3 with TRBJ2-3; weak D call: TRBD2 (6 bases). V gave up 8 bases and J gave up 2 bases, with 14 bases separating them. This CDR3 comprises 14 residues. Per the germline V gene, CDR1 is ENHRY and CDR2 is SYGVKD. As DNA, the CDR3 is TGTGCCATCGGCGGCGGAGGGGACACAGATACGCAGTATTTT. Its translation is CAIGGGGDTDTQYF.